The following is a T cell receptor (beta chain) sequence with its context. The TCR beta repertoire was assessed by survey-level immunoSEQ sequencing. TCRdb keeps only in-frame clones here, not all; method: immunoSEQ multiplex PCR. The sample has around 50,000 clones, 85% to 95% seen once. After removal of 3 bases from V and 4 bases from J, the junction contained 6 bases not matched to a gene. The germline CDR1 and CDR2 sequences are SGHNT and YYREEE (reference sequence). CDR3 length equals 16 residues. Sequences were obtained from PBMCs. This chain joins TRBV5-4 and TRBJ1-3; 11 bases are a match to TRBD1. This sequence originates from a man in his forties with rheumatoid arthritis. The CDR3 protein is CASSWRDRGSGNTIYF. Written as DNA, the CDR3 is TGTGCCAGCAGCTGGCGGGACAGGGGGTCAGGAAACACCATATATTTT.